This TCR beta chain was documented in a study of Ad26.COV2.S vaccination and SARS-CoV-2 variants. Study-level results: Vaccine and placebo recipients had similar non-spike TCR breadth. Substantial breadth in spike-specific CD8+ and CD4+ T cell responses was reportedly seen after vaccination.

The CDR3 has 14 residues. Germline CDR1 SGHRS, CDR2 YFSETQ. V gave up 2 bases and J gave up 8 bases; unmatched junction bases: 4. The treatment denotes: roughly 18 received Ad26.COV2.S at low or high dose, single or two shots; roughly five received placebo; per-sample allocation not given. The samples date from day 63 after the first vaccine or placebo injection. Spike of the Wuhan-strain SARS-CoV-2 was expressed by an Ad26 vector, which formed the vaccine. Profiling relied on immunoSEQ multiplex PCR, and the TCRdb table lists in-frame clones only, not all of them. The sample includes 290,000 or so clones, 80% to 90% seen only once; the top ten take around 3%. Note on this clone: No antigen is known for it.

Sequencing was performed on peripheral blood, taken in a trial of Ad26.COV2.S vaccine versus placebo. The TCR was taken from a person aged 18 to 59 who received the Ad26.COV2.S COVID-19 vaccine or a placebo. V usage is TRBV5-1 and J usage is TRBJ1-6; 7 bases fit TRBD1. The CDR3 region is CASSFKGADSPLHF. The CDR3, as DNA: TGCGCCAGCAGCTTTAAGGGGGCAGATTCACCCCTCCACTTT.